This T cell receptor (beta chain) was sequenced during a study of T cells in women clearing cervical HPV infection. For the study at large: HLA type stays a possible confounder, typing being limited.

As regards this clone: The read gets to within 3 residues of the CDR3 end, and the germline J gene fills in the rest.

Generated by immunoSEQ multiplex PCR, the TCRdb table keeps only in-frame clones and is missing some. Recorded here are approximately 17,000 clones; the top ten clones represent about 10%. J lost 6 bases, V lost 5 bases, and 9 bases had no gene match. This CDR3 contains 14 residues. CDR1 KGHSH and CDR2 LQKENI come from the germline V gene. This sequence originates from a woman aged 18-70 years with a cervical HPV16 infection that either progressed to CIN3+ or cleared (not recorded which). The rearrangement uses TRBV18 and TRBJ1-1; TRBD1 aligns across 7 bases. Sequencing used blood buffy coat. The part of the CDR3 DNA that was read is TGTGCCAGCTCATCGCCGGGACAGAAGGCTGAA. Its translation: CASSSPGQKAE. The CDR3 in full is CASSSPGQKAEAFF.